A selection of T cell receptor beta chains follows, all from one sample in a study of T cells after yellow fever vaccination. TCRdb analysed the 5' RACE reads with MiXCR anew, one entry per CDR3 protein. The table includes about 500,000 distinct CDR3 sequences, roughly 17% detected once. This specimen consisted of PBMCs, obtained about 5 days after the first yellow fever vaccination. All receptors derive from a man younger than 35 who received the YFV17D yellow fever vaccine. Both conserved end residues are part of each CDR3. A D gene is named only where the DNA matches it firmly. Not every row has a clone size; where given, it reads once, few, many or a size class.

v_gene	len	abundance	d_gene	j_gene	CDR3aa	CDR3nt
TRBV20-1	17	few	-	TRBJ2-3	CSASPVSGDSSTDTQYF	TGCAGTGCTAGCCCCGTGTCCGGGGACTCTAGCACAGATACGCAGTATTTT
TRBV7-2	16	few	TRBD2	TRBJ2-3	CASSEASSGGSDTQYF	TGTGCCAGCAGCGAAGCGTCGAGCGGGGGGTCGGATACGCAGTATTTT
TRBV7-2	13	once	TRBD1	TRBJ1-6	CAAAGQQYSPLHF	TGTGCCGCAGCGGGACAGCAATATTCACCCCTCCACTTT
TRBV7-2	11	-	-	TRBJ1-1	CASSSWGAAFF	TGTGCCAGCAGCTCGTGGGGGGCCGCTTTCTTT
TRBV15	16	-	TRBD2	TRBJ2-1	CATSRDPTSASPEQFF	TGTGCCACCAGCAGAGACCCGACTAGCGCATCCCCTGAGCAGTTCTTC
TRBV11-1	19	-	TRBD1	TRBJ2-7	CASSLVARRNGQGAYEQYF	TGTGCCAGCAGCTTAGTCGCCAGAAGAAATGGACAGGGGGCTTACGAGCAGTACTTC
TRBV18	16	-	-	TRBJ2-2	CASSPTTGTAAGELFF	TGTGCCAGCTCACCAACTACCGGGACGGCGGCCGGGGAGCTGTTTTTT
TRBV4-1	13	many	-	TRBJ2-7	CASSQAGSYEQYF	TGCGCCAGCAGCCAAGCGGGCTCTTACGAGCAGTACTTC
TRBV11-2	12	few	-	TRBJ2-4	CASSLGANIQYF	TGTGCCAGCAGCTTAGGTGCAAACATTCAGTACTTC
TRBV4-3	16	few	TRBD2	TRBJ2-5	CASSQDLGGGQETQYF	TGCGCCAGCAGCCAAGATCTCGGCGGGGGCCAAGAGACCCAGTACTTC
TRBV6-1	16	few	TRBD2	TRBJ2-1	CASSKGLANTYNEQFF	TGTGCCAGCAGTAAAGGACTAGCGAATACCTACAATGAGCAGTTCTTC
TRBV6-5	18	-	TRBD1	TRBJ2-7	CASSYSGGQGAKTYEQYF	TGTGCCAGCAGTTACTCAGGGGGACAGGGGGCGAAGACCTACGAGCAGTACTTC
TRBV4-3	17	few	TRBD1	TRBJ1-2	CASSHPGTGRSNYGYTF	TGCGCCAGCAGCCATCCCGGGACAGGGAGATCTAACTATGGCTACACCTTC
TRBV20-1	14	-	TRBD2	TRBJ2-3	CSAWSGDGTDTQYF	TGCAGTGCTTGGAGCGGGGACGGGACAGATACGCAGTATTTT
TRBV5-1	14	-	-	TRBJ2-7	CASSLDRDRYEQYF	TGCGCCAGCAGCTTGGACAGGGATCGCTACGAGCAGTACTTC
TRBV30	13	few	-	TRBJ2-5	CAWGGGVRETQYF	TGTGCCTGGGGAGGGGGAGTACGAGAGACCCAGTACTTC
TRBV20-1	15	-	TRBD1	TRBJ2-7	CSARDWRQGLGEQYF	TGCAGTGCTAGAGATTGGAGACAGGGGTTGGGAGAGCAGTACTTC
TRBV20-1	16	few	TRBD2	TRBJ2-3	CSAPRTSGGSTDTQYF	TGCAGTGCTCCTAGGACTAGCGGGGGTAGCACAGATACGCAGTATTTT
TRBV7-2	15	-	TRBD2	TRBJ2-3	CASSFGLVVTDTQYF	TGTGCCAGCAGCTTCGGACTAGTCGTCACAGATACGCAGTATTTT
TRBV6-5	13	-	-	TRBJ1-5	CASSYRYHQPQHF	TGTGCCAGCAGTTACCGGTACCATCAGCCCCAGCATTTT
TRBV28	14	-	-	TRBJ2-5	CASSAGQYQETQYF	TGTGCCAGCAGTGCCGGACAATACCAAGAGACCCAGTACTTC
TRBV7-9	13	-	-	TRBJ2-3	CAHSPGGTDTQYF	TGTGCCCACTCGCCGGGGGGCACAGATACGCAGTATTTT
TRBV12-3/TRBV12-4	14	-	TRBD1	TRBJ1-6	CASRKTGANSPLHF	TGTGCCAGCAGAAAGACAGGGGCTAATTCACCCCTCCACTTT
TRBV5-4	14	-	-	TRBJ1-4	CASSSAGFNEKLFF	TGTGCCAGCAGCTCGGCAGGCTTTAATGAAAAACTGTTTTTT
TRBV5-1	17	-	TRBD1	TRBJ1-4	CAGSKGQGGSTAEKLFF	TGCGCCGGCAGCAAGGGACAGGGAGGATCGACGGCTGAAAAACTGTTTTTT
TRBV7-9	14	-	-	TRBJ1-2	CASSFLGGSHGYTF	TGTGCCAGCAGCTTCCTGGGGGGATCTCATGGCTACACCTTC